Following are 20 T cell receptor beta chains from one sample sequenced in a study of blood T cell repertoires in COVID-19. Produced via immunoSEQ multiplex PCR; TCRdb's table is partial and in-frame only. The profile shows more than 100,000 clones, more than 85% of them singletons. The sample taken for sequencing was peripheral blood. These receptors all stem from a human donor in a cohort sampled during active COVID-19.

A remark on this clone: Mismatch with germline at one junction end may stem from a read error. The chain employs TRBV7-7 and TRBJ2-1; TRBD2 is a possible D gene (6 bases). CDR3 length: 15 residues. In germline, CDR1 is SSHAT, CDR2 FNYEAQ (reference sequence). This chain's CDR3 is CASSLSSVAYNEQFF. The CDR3 bases are TGTGCTAGCAGCTTGTCTAGCGTTGCCTACAATGAGCAGTTCTTC.

This chain connects TRBV20-1 to TRBJ1-6, with D uncertain. CDR3 size: 14 residues. In germline, CDR1 is DFQATT, CDR2 SNEGSKA (reference sequence). The V gene lost 5 bases and the J gene lost 5 bases, with 13 bases spanning the gap. The CDR3 here is CSAGGLSNNSPLHF. The CDR3 DNA reads as TGCAGTGCTGGTGGACTGAGCAATAATTCACCCCTCCACTTT.

This clone was detected only once. The V and J genes are TRBV6-6 and TRBJ2-7, with D possibly matching TRBD1 (6 bases). CDR3 length equals 14 residues. CDR1 is MNHNY, CDR2 SVGAGI, per germline (reference sequence). Trimming shortened V by 5 bases and J by 2 bases, and 13 bases separated the two germline ends. CDR3 nucleotide sequence: TGTGCCAGCAGTGGGGGACAAAACACCTACGAGCAGTACTTC. Its translation: CASSGGQNTYEQYF.

The chain joins TRBV6-5 to TRBJ2-1; the match to TRBD1 covers 9 bases. There are 14 residues in the CDR3. Germline trimming cut 0 bases from V and 12 bases from J; bases unmatched to any gene: 6. The germline V gene has CDR1 MNHEY and CDR2 SVGAGI. The CDR3 DNA reads as TGTGCCAGCAGTTACTCAGTTACAGGGGGCGGGCAGTTCTTC. It translates to CASSYSVTGGGQFF.

The chain employs TRBV5-4 and TRBJ2-6, with TRBD1 matching 8 bases. The V gene's germline CDR1 is SGHNT and CDR2 YYREEE (reference sequence). The J segment lost 0 bases and the V segment lost 4 bases, leaving 12 bases of the junction unmatched. The length of the CDR3 is 19 residues. For the CDR3, the DNA is TGTGCCAGCAGCGTCCAGCCGGGACAGGTTAGCTCTGGGGCCAACGTCCTGACTTTC. The encoded protein is CASSVQPGQVSSGANVLTF.

The gene calls are TRBV4-2 and TRBJ2-1, with a tentative D call TRBD2 (5 bases). CDR3 length: 15 residues. Per the germline V gene, CDR1 is LGHNA and CDR2 is YNFKEQ. Trimming shortened V by 4 bases and J by 4 bases, and 14 bases separated the two germline ends. The CDR3 here is CASSLRFGGYNEQFF. In DNA form, the CDR3 reads TGTGCCAGCAGCCTCCGTTTCGGCGGGTACAATGAGCAGTTCTTC.

The V call is TRBV3-1 (or the pseudogene TRBV3-2), the J call TRBJ1-1; D is unresolved. The CDR3 contains 13 residues. V lost 3 bases, J lost 1 base, and 6 bases lay in between. Germline lookup yields CDR1 LGHDT and CDR2 YNNKEL (reference sequence). The CDR3 here is CASSQTGNTEAFF. CDR3 nucleotide sequence: TGTGCCAGCAGCCAGACGGGGAACACTGAAGCTTTCTTT.

The chain links TRBV14 to TRBJ1-2; a weak D match, TRBD1 (5 bases). Germline assignment: CDR1 SGHDN and CDR2 FVKESK. V was pared by 0 bases and J by 8 bases, with 10 bases between. This CDR3 has 13 amino acids. CDR3 loop: CASSQEVRVGYTF. The CDR3 nucleotides are TGTGCCAGCAGCCAAGAAGTCAGGGTCGGCTACACCTTC. Full variable domain (rest looked up from reference TRBV14 and TRBJ1-2): EAGVTQFPSHSVIEKGQTVTLRCDPISGHDNLYWYRRVMGKEIKFLLHFVKESKQDESGMPNNRFLAERTGGTYSTLKVQPAELEDSGVYFCASSQEVRVGYTFGSGTRLTVV.

The J gene is TRBJ2-3, the V gene TRBV19; a possible D gene is TRBD2 (6 bases). Germline lookup yields CDR1 LNHDA and CDR2 SQIVND (reference sequence). V lost 4 bases, J lost 4 bases, and 9 bases lay in between. The CDR3 consists of 13 residues. The CDR3 loop is CASSRGDSDTQYF. CDR3 sequence (DNA): TGTGCCAGTAGTAGGGGGGATTCAGATACGCAGTATTTT.

The chain has TRBV11-2 and TRBJ2-7; 9 bases align to TRBD1. CDR1 and CDR2 from the germline V gene are SGHAT and FQNNGV. This CDR3 spans 14 amino acids. V trimming: 6 bases; J trimming: 5 bases; junction bases outside the gene matches: 8. CDR3 DNA: TGTGCCAGCAGTGGGATGAGGACAGGGGACGAGCAGTACTTC. Encoded protein: CASSGMRTGDEQYF.

This sequence joins TRBV5-1 and TRBJ1-1; no clear D gene. The CDR3 is 11 residues long. CDR1 and CDR2 (germline): SGHRS, YFSETQ. V was trimmed by 0 bases and J by 9 bases, leaving 6 bases between them. For the CDR3, the DNA is TGCGCCAGCAGCTTGGGTCTCCAAGCTTTCTTT. Its protein product is CASSLGLQAFF.

J is TRBJ1-1 and V is TRBV30, with D possibly matching TRBD1 (6 bases). The V end lost 3 bases, the J end lost 7 bases, and 12 bases lay between the germline ends. The CDR3 sequence is 12 residues long. CDR1 and CDR2 from the germline V gene are GTSNPN and SVGIG (reference sequence). The CDR3, as DNA: TGTGCCTGGAGCCGAGGACAGTATGAAGCTTTCTTT. Protein: CAWSRGQYEAFF. The whole variable domain, remainder taken from reference TRBV30 and TRBJ1-1, is SQTIHQWPATLVQPVGSPLSLECTVEGTSNPNLYWYRQAAGRGLQLLFYSVGIGQISSEVPQNLSASRPQDRQFILSSKKLLLSDSGFYLCAWSRGQYEAFFGQGTRLTVV.

The J gene is TRBJ2-7, the V gene TRBV12-1; the D call in the table, TRBD2, was not verified against the DNA. TRBV12-1 is a pseudogene locus. The length of the CDR3 is 15 residues. The CDR3 here is CASSSRTGGSYEQYF. The CDR3, as DNA: TGTGCCAGCAGCTCGCGTACGGGGGGCTCCTACGAGCAGTACTTC.

Only a few counts were recorded for this clone. The gene calls are TRBV24-1 and TRBJ2-2, with D perhaps matching TRBD2 (5 bases). The germline V and J ends were trimmed by 3 bases and 7 bases, with 11 bases remaining between them. This CDR3 has 14 amino acids. From germline, CDR1 is KGHDR and CDR2 SFDVKD. Written as DNA, the CDR3 is TGTGCCACCAGTGATAGGCTAGCCAGCGGGGAGCTGTTTTTT. This encodes CATSDRLASGELFF.

This clone has just a few counts. V gene TRBV9 combines with J gene TRBJ2-7, with 8 bases identical to TRBD1. The CDR3 runs 15 residues. V trimming: 3 bases; J trimming: 2 bases; junction bases outside the gene matches: 7. The germline V gene encodes CDR1 SGDLS and CDR2 YYNGEE. CDR3 protein: CASSEETGVAYEQYF. CDR3 coding DNA: TGTGCCAGCAGCGAAGAGACAGGGGTGGCCTACGAGCAGTACTTC.

This clone was seen a few times. CDR3 DNA: TGTGCCAGTAGGGGCTCGGTGACGTCATATAGCAATCAGCCCCAGCATTTT. It encodes CASRGSVTSYSNQPQHF. This sequence joins TRBV19 and TRBJ1-5; D is ambiguous. The CDR3 length is 17 residues. Germline CDR1 LNHDA, CDR2 SQIVND (reference sequence). V lost 6 bases, J lost 0 bases, and 18 bases lay in between.

This clone counts as medium-sized. J is TRBJ2-3 and V is TRBV27; D not certain. CDR1 and CDR2 (germline): MNHEY, SMNVEV (reference sequence). Deletions cut 2 bases from V and 4 bases from J, with 10 bases between. This CDR3 comprises 14 residues. CDR3 in amino acids: CASSLMARPDTQYF. The CDR3 DNA sequence: TGTGCCAGCAGTTTAATGGCCCGTCCAGATACGCAGTATTTT.

This chain connects TRBV3-1 (or the pseudogene TRBV3-2) to TRBJ2-5; 11 bases fit TRBD2. Germline V CDR1 and CDR2: LGHDT, YNNKEL (reference sequence). The trim removed 4 bases at V and 3 bases at J, leaving 1 base unmatched. This CDR3 spans 14 amino acids. As DNA, the CDR3 is TGTGCCAGCAGCCCGGGACTAGCGGAAGAGACCCAGTACTTC. Protein: CASSPGLAEETQYF.

This sequence joins TRBV5-1 and TRBJ1-2; TRBD1 agrees at 11 bases. This CDR3 region has 16 residues. CDR1 and CDR2 (germline): SGHRS, YFSETQ. With V trimmed by 3 bases and J by 6 bases, 10 bases remained unmatched. CDR3 in DNA: TGCGCCAGCAGCTCGCAAAGGATGGGACAGGGGGATGGCTACACCTTC. Its protein is CASSSQRMGQGDGYTF.

V gene TRBV29-1 combines with J gene TRBJ2-7; D possibly corresponds to TRBD1 (6 bases). The CDR3 has 12 residues. V gave up 6 bases and J gave up 1 base, with 10 bases separating them. Looked up from germline, CDR1 is SQVTM and CDR2 is ANQGSEA. In DNA form, the CDR3 reads TGCAGCGTGATTGGACAGTCCTACGAGCAGTACTTC. Its translation: CSVIGQSYEQYF.